This T cell receptor (beta chain) was sequenced in a study of radiation and T cells in renal cell carcinoma. Time point reported: blood 4 weeks post-SBRT, at nephrectomy. Treatment defined: 15 Gy SBRT to primary tumor, nephrectomy 4 weeks later. Germline CDR1 reads LNHDA; CDR2 reads SQIVND (reference sequence). With 6 bases removed from V and 5 bases from J, the gap between germline ends came to 13 bases. CDR3 length: 14 amino acids. Method: immunoSEQ multiplex PCR; TCRdb's copy keeps in-frame clones and lacks some. This table has about 170,000 clones, about nine tenths appearing once. V is TRBV19 and J is TRBJ1-4; D is undetermined. The TCR was taken from a woman aged 45-65 years with renal cell carcinoma. Sequencing was performed on blood, taken from a patient whose treatment included radiotherapy and nephrectomy. CDR3 sequence reads: CASRNRLRNEKLFF. The CDR3 DNA reads as TGTGCCAGTAGAAACAGACTTCGAAATGAAAAACTGTTTTTT.